These 30 T cell receptor beta chains originate from one sample sequenced in a study of identical twins (dated by TCRdb to about 2016). Libraries were built with 5' RACE. The run used an Illumina HiSeq 2000. The public reads were reanalyzed by TCRdb: fastp trimming at Q25, MiXCR alignment, in-frame beta chains only. Each entry merges the rows of one CDR3 protein and shows their most common DNA and genes. Present in this sample are a few hundred thousand distinct CDR3 sequences, less than 20% of which were seen just once. Clones ranked in the top ten supply around 12% of the sample. Material: naive T cells sorted from blood. The cell subset or site label here, explained by the study, means: cells isolated with a human naive T-cell isolation kit. The receptor set was obtained from a man aged 50 to 60 in good health.

The J gene is TRBJ2-7, the V gene TRBV27; D could derive from TRBD1 or TRBD2 (5 bases each). The CDR3 is 14 amino acids. CDR1 MNHEY and CDR2 SMNVEV come from the germline V gene (reference sequence). Trimming took 2 bases from V and 5 from J, leaving 13 bases between them. CDR3 DNA sequence: TGTGCCAGCAGTTTAGGGGCGGGCATCCACGAGCAGTACTTC. Its translation: CASSLGAGIHEQYF.

This sequence joins TRBV30 and TRBJ1-1; D is unclear. The V and J ends lost 1 base and 7 bases respectively, with 10 bases between them. The CDR3 contains 12 residues. The germline V gene has CDR1 GTSNPN and CDR2 SVGIG (reference sequence). Written as DNA, the CDR3 is TGTGCCTGGAGTGCAACTGGTATTGAAGCTTTCTTT. It yields the protein CAWSATGIEAFF.

This clonotype has just a few counts. The chain has TRBV6-2 or TRBV6-3 and TRBJ2-7; D ambiguous. The CDR3 is 12 amino acids. The germline gives CDR1 MNHEY, CDR2 SVGEGT. Trimming removed 7 bases from V and 2 bases from J, with 9 bases in between. Written as DNA, the CDR3 is TGTGCCAGCAATTCCGTCACCTACGAGCAGTACTTC. As protein: CASNSVTYEQYF.

This clonotype was counted at least ten times. The rearrangement links TRBV29-1 to TRBJ1-3, with unresolved D. V lost 4 bases, J lost 1 base, and 5 bases lay in between. This CDR3 is built from 12 residues. Germline V gene lookup returns CDR1 SQVTM and CDR2 ANQGSEA. The chain's CDR3 is CSVGLSGNTIYF. The CDR3 DNA reads as TGCAGCGTTGGGCTTTCTGGAAACACCATATATTTT. The full variable domain, with the rest looked up from reference TRBV29-1 and TRBJ1-3, is SAVISQKPSRDICQRGTSLTIQCQVDSQVTMMFWYRQQPGQSLTLIATANQGSEATYESGFVIDKFPISRPNLTFSTLTVSNMSPEDSSIYLCSVGLSGNTIYFGEGSWLTVV.

The V call is TRBV6-2 or TRBV6-3, the J call TRBJ1-5; D is undetermined. Germline CDR1 and CDR2: MNHEY and SVGEGT. The V and J ends lost 5 bases and 9 bases respectively, with 17 bases between them. The CDR3 has 14 residues. The chain's CDR3 is CASSRLGDDPPQHF. In DNA, the CDR3 is TGTGCCAGCAGTCGACTCGGTGATGATCCGCCCCAGCATTTT.

This chain uses TRBV12-3 or TRBV12-4 with TRBJ2-5; 11 bases match TRBD2. The CDR3 consists of 16 residues. Trimming took 2 bases from V and 1 from J; bases not matched to a gene: 3. CDR3 nucleotides: TGTGCCAGCAGTTTAATTGGACTAGCGGGCCAAGAGACCCAGTACTTC. Its protein is CASSLIGLAGQETQYF.

This clonotype was counted a few times. The chain recombines TRBV29-1 with TRBJ1-2; D remains unclear. V gave up 2 bases and J gave up 4 bases, with 11 bases separating them. The length of the CDR3 is 13 residues. CDR1 SQVTM and CDR2 ANQGSEA come from the germline V gene. The DNA of the CDR3 is TGCAGCGTTGAATTGAGGGTGGGCTATGGCTACACCTTC. It specifies CSVELRVGYGYTF.

This chain joins TRBV15 and TRBJ2-5, with D unclear. Germline CDR1 LNHNV, CDR2 YYDKDF (reference sequence). V shed 3 bases and J shed 1 base, with 15 bases lying between them. This CDR3 has 16 amino acids. CDR3 in amino acids: CATSRATWVFQETQYF. In nucleotides, the CDR3 is TGTGCCACCAGCAGGGCAACTTGGGTCTTCCAAGAGACCCAGTACTTC. The full variable domain, its missing parts supplied by reference TRBV15 and TRBJ2-5, is DAMVIQNPRYQVTQFGKPVTLSCSQTLNHNVMYWYQQKSSQAPKLLFHYYDKDFNNEADTPDNFQSRRPNTSFCFLDIRSPGLGDTAMYLCATSRATWVFQETQYFGPGTRLLVL.

This clonotype was seen many times. V is TRBV20-1 and J is TRBJ2-7; no reliable D call. This CDR3 has 12 residues. The germline CDR1 and CDR2 sequences are DFQATT and SNEGSKA (reference sequence). V shed 6 bases and J shed 2 bases, with 11 bases lying between them. The DNA for the CDR3 is TGCAGTGCAGCGTTAAGAGCCTACGAGCAGTACTTC. This codes for CSAALRAYEQYF.

This clonotype has only a few counts. The genes are TRBV10-1 and TRBJ1-1; D may be TRBD1 (5 bases). V was cut by 1 base and J by 1 base, with 13 bases left in between. Per the germline V gene, CDR1 is WNHNN and CDR2 is SYGVQD (reference sequence). The CDR3 is 16 amino acids. In nucleotides, the CDR3 is TGCGCCAGCAGTGAGTACCGGGGCCAAGGGAACACTGAAGCTTTCTTT. This translates into CASSEYRGQGNTEAFF.

The chain combines TRBV4-3 with TRBJ2-7; D not resolved. Trimming took 4 bases from V and 6 from J, leaving 13 bases between them. This CDR3 has 13 residues. Germline assignment: CDR1 LGHNA and CDR2 YSLEER. The CDR3 here is CASSPVIRTEQYF. The CDR3 DNA follows: TGCGCCAGCAGCCCCGTCATAAGGACCGAGCAGTACTTC.

This clonotype turned up a few times. The V gene is TRBV11-2, the J gene TRBJ2-7, with D perhaps being TRBD1 or TRBD2 (5 bases each). This CDR3 has 13 residues. Germline CDR1 reads SGHAT; CDR2 reads FQNNGV. V gave up 5 bases and J gave up 7 bases, with 15 bases separating them. The CDR3 region is CASSPGTDLEQYF. Written as DNA, the CDR3 is TGTGCCAGCAGCCCCGGGACGGACCTGGAGCAGTACTTC.

The genes are TRBV27 and TRBJ2-7; 8 nucleotides agree with TRBD2. The CDR3 totals 15 residues. Germline-derived CDR1 and CDR2 are MNHEY and SMNVEV (reference sequence). J lost 0 bases, V lost 5 bases, and 6 bases had no gene match. CDR3: CASSTSGLASYEQYF. CDR3 sequence (DNA): TGTGCCAGCAGTACCTCAGGACTAGCCTCCTACGAGCAGTACTTC.

The chain combines TRBV5-1 with TRBJ2-1; TRBD2 aligns across 11 bases. Germline V lookup: CDR1 SGHRS, CDR2 YFSETQ. Unmatched junction bases numbered 13, after V lost 2 bases and J lost 0 bases. This CDR3 is 20 amino acids long. The chain's CDR3 is CASSFAAGLAGGLSYNEQFF. CDR3 DNA: TGCGCCAGCAGCTTCGCTGCGGGGCTAGCGGGAGGACTCTCCTACAATGAGCAGTTCTTC.

The chain links TRBV20-1 to TRBJ2-5; 9 nucleotides line up with TRBD2. Germline values: CDR1 DFQATT, CDR2 SNEGSKA (reference sequence). The CDR3 spans 15 residues. With 4 bases clipped from V and 1 base from J, the junction kept 7 bases outside the gene matches. This CDR3 is CSATGGGASQETQYF. CDR3 bases: TGCAGTGCTACCGGCGGGGGGGCGAGCCAAGAGACCCAGTACTTC.

This clonotype turned up a few times. The chain combines TRBV28 with TRBJ2-5; TRBD2 matches 10 bases. J lost 3 bases, V lost 6 bases, and 13 bases had no gene match. This CDR3 contains 17 residues. Germline V gene lookup returns CDR1 MDHEN and CDR2 SYDVKM. The CDR3 DNA sequence: TGTGCCAGCAGCTCTCAGCATTACGGACTAGCGGAAGAGACCCAGTACTTC. This codes for CASSSQHYGLAEETQYF.

The chain couples TRBV24-1 to TRBJ2-1; 7 bases map to TRBD1. Germline V gene sequence: CDR1 KGHDR, CDR2 SFDVKD. The CDR3 has 12 residues. Germline trimming cut 6 bases from V and 6 bases from J; bases unmatched to any gene: 1. CDR3 DNA sequence: TGTGCCACCAGTCGGACAGGCAATGAGCAGTTCTTC. This gives the protein CATSRTGNEQFF.

This clonotype appeared a few times. In DNA, the CDR3 is TGCGCCAGCAGCCAAGATGGGGGGGGTTCTGGGGCCAACGTCCTGACTTTC. Its translation: CASSQDGGGSGANVLTF. The genes are TRBV4-3 and TRBJ2-6; TRBD2 agrees at 7 bases. This CDR3 is built from 17 residues. Germline CDR1 is LGHNA and CDR2 is YSLEER. Germline trimming cut 0 bases from V and 1 base from J; bases unmatched to any gene: 3.

This clonotype occurred a few times. The chain is built from TRBV5-1 and TRBJ2-4, with 7 positions matching TRBD2. V lost 4 bases and J lost 6; bases outside the gene matches: 7. The CDR3 extends over 14 amino acids. Germline V CDR1 and CDR2: SGHRS, YFSETQ. The CDR3 is CASSPSGTGNIQYF. The CDR3 DNA reads TGCGCCAGCAGCCCCAGCGGGACGGGAAACATTCAGTACTTC.

The CDR3 DNA reads TGTGCCAGCAGCTCTTCTACAAACACAGATACGCAGTATTTT. This gives the protein CASSSSTNTDTQYF. The chain employs TRBV7-2 and TRBJ2-3; no clear D. The V end lost 4 bases, the J end lost 2 bases, and 10 bases lay between the germline ends. This CDR3 contains 14 residues. CDR1 and CDR2 (germline): SGHTA, FQGNSA.

The rearrangement links TRBV12-3 or TRBV12-4 to TRBJ2-1, with D maybe TRBD1 (5 bases). The length of the CDR3 is 13 residues. V shed 7 bases and J shed 8 bases, with 15 bases lying between them. CDR3 sequence reads: CASKPQGWDEQFF. The CDR3 coding sequence is TGTGCCAGCAAACCCCAGGGTTGGGATGAGCAGTTCTTC.

This rearrangement joins TRBV29-1 to TRBJ2-3, with TRBD2 matching 9 bases. J was trimmed by 3 bases and V by 8 bases; bases with no gene match: 12. This CDR3 has 15 residues. Germline values: CDR1 SQVTM, CDR2 ANQGSEA. CDR3 sequence: CSSQGRGGRTDTQYF. CDR3 in DNA: TGCAGCTCACAAGGGCGGGGGGGGCGGACAGATACGCAGTATTTT.

V is TRBV2 and J is TRBJ1-2; a weak D match, TRBD1 (5 bases). This CDR3 comprises 14 residues. Between the trimmed V and J ends, which lost 4 bases and 0 bases, there was a span of 9 bases. The germline V gene encodes CDR1 SNHLY and CDR2 FYNNEI. In nucleotides, the CDR3 is TGTGCCAGCAGTGGGCAGGGAGCTAACTATGGCTACACCTTC. Translated: CASSGQGANYGYTF.

The table lists this clonotype with many counts. The J gene is TRBJ1-1, the V gene TRBV5-1; maybe TRBD1 (5 bases). Germline V gives CDR1 SGHRS, CDR2 YFSETQ. Deletions cut 4 bases from V and 1 base from J, with 11 bases between. The CDR3 length is 14 residues. The CDR3 nucleotides read TGCGCCAGCAGCGGCTCGACAGCGAACACTGAAGCTTTCTTT. Encoded protein: CASSGSTANTEAFF.

This clonotype was observed at least ten times. The chain employs TRBV20-1 and TRBJ2-1; 12 nucleotides match TRBD2. After removal of 6 bases from V and 4 bases from J, the junction contained 4 bases not matched to a gene. The CDR3 contains 14 residues. Germline V gene sequence: CDR1 DFQATT, CDR2 SNEGSKA (reference sequence). CDR3 in amino acids: CSARTSGNYNEQFF. CDR3 nucleotides: TGCAGTGCCAGGACTAGCGGGAATTACAATGAGCAGTTCTTC.

There are a few counts of this clonotype. The CDR3 reads CASSQGQGETQYF. CDR3 sequence (DNA): TGTGCCAGCAGCCAAGGACAGGGGGAGACCCAGTACTTC. The rearrangement uses TRBV7-3 and TRBJ2-5; 9 bases match TRBD1. The V gene end was trimmed by 5 bases and the J gene end by 5 bases; junction bases not matched to a gene: 3. The CDR3 extends over 13 amino acids. Germline V lookup: CDR1 SGHTA, CDR2 FQGTGA.

This clonotype was observed many times. V is TRBV10-3 and J is TRBJ2-5; D may correspond to TRBD1 or TRBD2 (5 bases each). The CDR3 totals 12 residues. V lost 6 bases and J 7 bases, leaving 12 bases between the germline ends. Germline values: CDR1 ENHRY, CDR2 SYGVKD. The CDR3 DNA is TGTGCCATCAGGGGGGAAATAGGGACCCAGTACTTC. Its translation: CAIRGEIGTQYF.

This clonotype occurred a few times. This chain joins TRBV5-1 and TRBJ2-5; D possibly uses TRBD1 or TRBD2 (5 bases each). Per the germline V gene, CDR1 is SGHRS and CDR2 is YFSETQ. V was shortened by 1 base and J by 4 bases, with 14 bases between the two germline ends. This CDR3 has 15 amino acids. This CDR3 reads CASSLTMGPGETQYF. The DNA for the CDR3 is TGCGCCAGCAGCTTGACAATGGGACCGGGAGAGACCCAGTACTTC.

This clonotype was seen more than once but under ten times. This chain's CDR3 is CASSLEPGSNQPQHF. The CDR3 coding sequence is TGCGCCAGCAGCTTGGAACCAGGTAGCAATCAGCCCCAGCATTTT. The chain employs TRBV5-1 and TRBJ1-5, with unresolved D. This CDR3 region has 15 residues. The V gene lost 0 bases and the J gene lost 0 bases, with 7 bases spanning the gap. Germline values: CDR1 SGHRS, CDR2 YFSETQ.

The chain recombines TRBV4-2 with TRBJ2-3; possibly TRBD1 for D (5 bases). Looked up from germline, CDR1 is LGHNA and CDR2 is YNFKEQ. Trimming stripped 4 bases from V and 6 bases from J, with 23 bases between. The CDR3 sequence is 17 residues long. As DNA, the CDR3 is TGTGCCAGCAGCCGCCAAACCCAGACAACAGGTGGCGATACGCAGTATTTT. Its translation is CASSRQTQTTGGDTQYF.